Shown below are 20 T cell receptor beta chains from a single sample sequenced in a study of blood T cell repertoires in COVID-19. The protocol was immunoSEQ multiplex PCR, while the TCRdb copy is restricted to in-frame clones and leaves out a portion. This table has 110,000 to 150,000 clones, roughly 76% appearing once. The sequenced material came from peripheral blood. The receptor set was obtained from an older man with acute or convalescent COVID-19.

The V call is TRBV6-5, the J call TRBJ1-6; 10 positions match TRBD1. The V and J ends lost 6 bases and 8 bases, in that order; junction bases with no gene match: 7. CDR1 is MNHEY and CDR2 is SVGAGI in the germline V gene. The CDR3 has 15 residues. The CDR3 here is CASSRGTGDYSPLHF. The CDR3 nucleotides are TGTGCCAGCAGCCGCGGGACAGGGGATTATTCACCCCTCCACTTT.

The chain has TRBV27 and TRBJ1-5; D may be TRBD1 (6 bases). The ends were cut back, 5 bases at V and 2 bases at J, with 16 bases in the middle. CDR1 is MNHEY, CDR2 SMNVEV, per germline (reference sequence). CDR3 size: 16 residues. CDR3 amino acids: CASSLKQGIGNQPQHF. The CDR3 region has the DNA TGTGCCAGCAGTCTGAAGCAGGGGATAGGCAATCAGCCCCAGCATTTT.

This clone is a singleton in its sample. The rearrangement links TRBV18 to TRBJ1-5; maybe TRBD1 (5 bases). The CDR3 totals 15 residues. Trimming removed 4 bases from V and 4 bases from J, with 14 bases in between. The germline CDR1 and CDR2 sequences are KGHSH and LQKENI. DNA for the CDR3: TGTGCCAGCTCACGCGAAAAGGGGAGGAATCAGCCCCAGCATTTT. Encoded protein: CASSREKGRNQPQHF.

The chain recombines TRBV5-4 with TRBJ1-2; 7 bases agree with TRBD1. After removal of 0 bases from V and 5 bases from J, the junction contained 7 bases not matched to a gene. CDR1 is SGHNT and CDR2 is YYREEE in the germline V gene (reference sequence). The CDR3 sequence is 15 residues long. In nucleotides, the CDR3 is TGTGCCAGCAGCTTGGGACAGGGCCTGCTTTATGGCTACACCTTC. Protein: CASSLGQGLLYGYTF.

DNA for the CDR3: TGTGCCAGCAGCTTGTCCTCTTCTACGAACGAGCAGTACTTC. Translating gives CASSLSSSTNEQYF. The chain is built from TRBV7-2 and TRBJ2-7; D is unresolved. Between the trimmed V and J ends, which lost 3 bases and 5 bases, there was a span of 14 bases. This CDR3 is 14 amino acids long. CDR1 and CDR2 (germline): SGHTA, FQGNSA.

The V and J genes are TRBV4-2 and TRBJ2-1; 11 positions agree with TRBD2. This CDR3 spans 18 amino acids. CDR1 and CDR2 (germline): LGHNA, YNFKEQ. V shed 2 bases, J shed 4 bases, and the junction held 10 bases outside the gene matches. The CDR3, as DNA: TGTGCCAGCAGCCAATCGGCTAGCGGGGGGCCCGGGTACAATGAGCAGTTCTTC. Translated: CASSQSASGGPGYNEQFF.

The chain employs TRBV6-5 and TRBJ1-5, with 7 bases matching TRBD1. Looked up from germline, CDR1 is MNHEY and CDR2 is SVGAGI. This CDR3 has 14 amino acids. V shed 5 bases, J shed 5 bases, and the junction held 6 bases outside the gene matches. CDR3 in amino acids: CASSPGQIYQPQHF. The CDR3 nucleotides read TGTGCCAGCAGTCCGGGACAGATATATCAGCCCCAGCATTTT.

The chain combines TRBV2 with TRBJ2-7; 10 nucleotides match TRBD2. There are 14 residues in the CDR3. With 7 bases clipped from V and 4 bases from J, the junction kept 7 bases outside the gene matches. Germline-derived CDR1 and CDR2 are SNHLY and FYNNEI. The CDR3 sequence: CASNGAGGQYEQYF. CDR3 in DNA: TGTGCCAGCAACGGAGCGGGGGGGCAGTACGAGCAGTACTTC. Together with reference TRBV2 and TRBJ2-7, the CDR3 gives the full variable domain: EPEVTQTPSHQVTQMGQEVILRCVPISNHLYFYWYRQILGQKVEFLVSFYNNEISEKSEIFDDQFSVERPDGSNFTLKIRSTKLEDSAMYFCASNGAGGQYEQYFGPGTRLTVT.

The rearrangement joins TRBV7-2 to TRBJ2-7; TRBD1 matches 7 bases. CDR3 length: 15 residues. Germline CDR1 SGHTA, CDR2 FQGNSA. Unmatched junction bases numbered 6, after V lost 1 base and J lost 3 bases. CDR3 coding DNA: TGTGCCAGCAGCTTAGACAGGGACAGACTCTACGAGCAGTACTTC. This encodes CASSLDRDRLYEQYF.

The gene calls are TRBV5-8 and TRBJ1-5; D is possibly TRBD1 (6 bases). The CDR3 is 17 amino acids. V shed 8 bases and J shed 0 bases, with 21 bases lying between them. Germline CDR1 reads SGHTS; CDR2 reads YDEGEE. The CDR3 loop is CASIAGAHLYSNQPQHF. CDR3 DNA: TGTGCCAGTATCGCAGGGGCACACCTTTATAGCAATCAGCCCCAGCATTTT.

A word on this clone: A read error may produce the germline difference seen at one junction end. The chain uses TRBV4-3 and TRBJ2-3; 12 bases are a match to TRBD1. Looked up from germline, CDR1 is LGHNA and CDR2 is YSLEER. The CDR3 is 13 residues long. CDR3 residues: CASSQGLRDRGHF. For the CDR3, the DNA is TGCGCCAGCAGCCAAGGACTAAGGGACAGGGGGCATTTT.

This clone has more than one count but fewer than ten. This chain uses TRBV5-1 with TRBJ1-2; D ambiguous. CDR3 length equals 14 residues. Germline V gene sequence: CDR1 SGHRS, CDR2 YFSETQ. V lost 0 bases to trimming and J lost 6 bases, with 12 bases between them. CDR3 amino acids: CASSLVGGPDGYTF. The CDR3 nucleotides are TGCGCCAGCAGCTTGGTAGGCGGTCCGGATGGCTACACCTTC. Complete variable domain (other parts from reference TRBV5-1 and TRBJ1-2): KAGVTQTPRYLIKTRGQQVTLSCSPISGHRSVSWYQQTPGQGLQFLFEYFSETQRNKGNFPGRFSGRQFSNSRSEMNVSTLELGDSALYLCASSLVGGPDGYTFGSGTRLTVV.

V gene TRBV5-1 combines with J gene TRBJ2-1; TRBD1 matches 7 bases. Unmatched junction bases numbered 2, after V lost 2 bases and J lost 0 bases. Germline CDR1 SGHRS, CDR2 YFSETQ. The CDR3 is 15 amino acids. This CDR3 is CASSFTGDSYNEQFF. The DNA for the CDR3 is TGCGCCAGCAGCTTTACAGGGGACTCCTACAATGAGCAGTTCTTC.

This chain links TRBV19 with TRBJ2-1, with D perhaps matching TRBD2 (5 bases). The CDR3 is 14 amino acids. Trimming removed 1 base from V and 5 bases from J, with 9 bases in between. Germline V gene data show CDR1 as LNHDA and CDR2 as SQIVND (reference sequence). DNA of the CDR3: TGTGCCAGTAGTATAGGACTACGGGACAATGAGCAGTTCTTC. This translates into CASSIGLRDNEQFF.

The chain is built from TRBV30 and TRBJ2-5, with TRBD1 identical over 9 bases. V gave up 3 bases and J gave up 3 bases; unmatched junction bases: 2. Germline V CDR1 and CDR2: GTSNPN, SVGIG (reference sequence). The CDR3 is 13 amino acids. CDR3 sequence: CAWSRTGEETQYF. CDR3 nucleotide sequence: TGTGCCTGGAGCCGGACAGGGGAAGAGACCCAGTACTTC.

The chain joins TRBV18 to TRBJ2-1; 8 bases are a match to TRBD1. Germline-derived CDR1 and CDR2 are KGHSH and LQKENI. Losses at the gene ends were 3 bases for V and 9 bases for J; bases not matched to a gene: 4. The CDR3 is made up of 13 amino acids. The CDR3, as DNA: TGTGCCAGCTCACCGAACAGGGGGAGTGAGCAGTTCTTC. Translation gives CASSPNRGSEQFF.

The genes are TRBV7-3 and TRBJ1-2, with D perhaps TRBD1 (5 bases). Germline V gives CDR1 SGHTA, CDR2 FQGTGA. V lost 4 bases and J lost 6, with 12 bases in between. The CDR3 length is 13 residues. CDR3 DNA sequence: TGTGCCAGCAGCTCGCTGTCGGGGGATGGCTACACCTTC. Residues: CASSSLSGDGYTF.

CDR3 sequence (DNA): TGTGCCAGCAGCTTAGGTAGACAGGCCCTTGGAGAGACCCAGTACTTC. Translating it yields CASSLGRQALGETQYF. V gene TRBV5-6 combines with J gene TRBJ2-5; a weak D match, TRBD1 (6 bases). V dropped 2 bases and J dropped 4 bases, with 18 bases sitting between them. The V gene's germline CDR1 is SGHDT and CDR2 YYEEEE. This CDR3 region has 16 residues.

This clone was detected ten times or more. The chain recombines TRBV30 with TRBJ2-7; D is possibly TRBD1 (6 bases). The CDR3 runs 12 residues. Looked up from germline, CDR1 is GTSNPN and CDR2 is SVGIG (reference sequence). V lost 2 bases to trimming and J lost 2 bases, with 7 bases between them. CDR3 nucleotides: TGTGCCTGGAGTAAGGGGGCCTACGAGCAGTACTTC. This gives the protein CAWSKGAYEQYF. Full variable domain (outside the CDR3, taken from reference TRBV30 and TRBJ2-7): SQTIHQWPATLVQPVGSPLSLECTVEGTSNPNLYWYRQAAGRGLQLLFYSVGIGQISSEVPQNLSASRPQDRQFILSSKKLLLSDSGFYLCAWSKGAYEQYFGPGTRLTVT.

This clone was seen ten or more times. The chain recombines TRBV14 with TRBJ2-1; 8 bases fit TRBD2. Looked up from germline, CDR1 is SGHDN and CDR2 is FVKESK. With V trimmed by 3 bases and J by 4 bases, 11 bases remained unmatched. The CDR3 spans 17 residues. The CDR3 region has the DNA TGTGCCAGCAGCCAGAGGGGCGGGGGGCCCTATTACAATGAGCAGTTCTTC. Its translation: CASSQRGGGPYYNEQFF.